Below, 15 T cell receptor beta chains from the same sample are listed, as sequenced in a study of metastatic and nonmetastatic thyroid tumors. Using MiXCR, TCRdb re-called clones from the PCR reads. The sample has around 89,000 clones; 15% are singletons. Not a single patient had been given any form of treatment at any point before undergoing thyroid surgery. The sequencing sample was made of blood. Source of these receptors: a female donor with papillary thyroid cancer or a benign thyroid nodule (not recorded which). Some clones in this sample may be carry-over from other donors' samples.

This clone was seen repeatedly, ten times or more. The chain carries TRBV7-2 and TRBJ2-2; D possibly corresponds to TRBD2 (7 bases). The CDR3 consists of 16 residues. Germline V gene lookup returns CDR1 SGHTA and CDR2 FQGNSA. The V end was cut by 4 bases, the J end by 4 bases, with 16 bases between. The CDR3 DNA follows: TGTGCCAGCAGCTCCTTGGCGGGGGCGGGCACCGGGGAGCTGTTTTTT. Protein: CASSSLAGAGTGELFF.

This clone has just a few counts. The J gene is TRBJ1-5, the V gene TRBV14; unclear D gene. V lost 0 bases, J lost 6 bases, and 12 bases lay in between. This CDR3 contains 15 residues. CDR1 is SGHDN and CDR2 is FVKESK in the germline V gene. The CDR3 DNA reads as TGTGCCAGCAGCCAAGACGGGAGGTCCTGTCAGCCCCAGCATTTT. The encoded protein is CASSQDGRSCQPQHF.

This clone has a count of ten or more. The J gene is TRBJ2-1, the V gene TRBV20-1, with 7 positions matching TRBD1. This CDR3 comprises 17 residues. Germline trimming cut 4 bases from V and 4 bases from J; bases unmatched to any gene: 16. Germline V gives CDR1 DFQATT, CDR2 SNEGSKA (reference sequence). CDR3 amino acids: CSAIGGPVLLIYNEQFF. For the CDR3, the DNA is TGCAGTGCTATAGGGGGCCCAGTCTTACTAATTTACAATGAGCAGTTCTTC.

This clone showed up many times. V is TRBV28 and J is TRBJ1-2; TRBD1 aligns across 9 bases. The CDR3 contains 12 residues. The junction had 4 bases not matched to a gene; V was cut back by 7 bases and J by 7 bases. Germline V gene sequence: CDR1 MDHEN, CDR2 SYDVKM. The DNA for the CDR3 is TGTGCCAGCACCCGGGACAGGGTTGGCTACACCTTC. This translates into CASTRDRVGYTF.

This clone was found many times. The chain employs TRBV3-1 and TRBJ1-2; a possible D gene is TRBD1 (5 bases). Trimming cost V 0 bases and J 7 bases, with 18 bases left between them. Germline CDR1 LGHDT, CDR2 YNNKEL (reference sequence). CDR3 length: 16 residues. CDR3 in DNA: TGTGCCAGCAGCCAAGATGATCCAGGGAGGAGAGGTGGCTACACCTTC. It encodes CASSQDDPGRRGGYTF.

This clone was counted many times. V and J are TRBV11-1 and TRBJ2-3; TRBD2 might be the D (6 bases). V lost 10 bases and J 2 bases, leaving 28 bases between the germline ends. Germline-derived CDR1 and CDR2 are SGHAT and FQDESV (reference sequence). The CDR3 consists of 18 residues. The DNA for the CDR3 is TGTGCCATCCAGCGGTATGGAGGGCCAACCAGGGACACAGATACGCAGTATTTT. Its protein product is CAIQRYGGPTRDTDTQYF. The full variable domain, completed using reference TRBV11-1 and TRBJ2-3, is EAEVAQSPRYKITEKSQAVAFWCDPISGHATLYWYRQILGQGPELLVQFQDESVVDDSQLPKDRFSAERLKGVDSTLKIQPAELGDSAMYLCAIQRYGGPTRDTDTQYFGPGTRLTVL.

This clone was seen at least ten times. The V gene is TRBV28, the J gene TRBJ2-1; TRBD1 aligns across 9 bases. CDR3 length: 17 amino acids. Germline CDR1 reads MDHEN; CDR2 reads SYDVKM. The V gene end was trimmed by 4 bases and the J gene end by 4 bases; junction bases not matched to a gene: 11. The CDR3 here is CASSSDPGQGFYNEQFF. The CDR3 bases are TGTGCCAGCAGTTCAGACCCCGGACAGGGGTTTTACAATGAGCAGTTCTTC.

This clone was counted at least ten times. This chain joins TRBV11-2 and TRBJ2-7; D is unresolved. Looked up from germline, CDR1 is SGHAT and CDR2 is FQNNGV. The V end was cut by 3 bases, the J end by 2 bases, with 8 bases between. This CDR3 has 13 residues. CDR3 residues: CASSFAETYEQYF. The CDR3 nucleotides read TGTGCCAGCAGCTTCGCGGAAACCTACGAGCAGTACTTC.

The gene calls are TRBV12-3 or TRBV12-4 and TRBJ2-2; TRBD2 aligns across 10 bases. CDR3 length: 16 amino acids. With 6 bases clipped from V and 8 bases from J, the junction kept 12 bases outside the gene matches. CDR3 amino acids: CASRRDRASGSGELFF. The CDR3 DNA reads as TGTGCCAGCAGACGGGACCGGGCTAGCGGGAGTGGGGAGCTGTTTTTT.

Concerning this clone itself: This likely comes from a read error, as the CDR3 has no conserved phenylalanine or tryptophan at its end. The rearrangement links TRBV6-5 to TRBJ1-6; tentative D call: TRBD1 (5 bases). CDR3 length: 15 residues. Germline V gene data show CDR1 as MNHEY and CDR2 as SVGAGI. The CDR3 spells CASSYSGRYSSPLHL. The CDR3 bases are TGTGCCAGCAGTTACTCGGGACGTTATAGTTCACCCCTCCACCTT.

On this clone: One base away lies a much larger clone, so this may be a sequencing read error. Written as DNA, the CDR3 is TGCGCCAGCAGCTTCAGGACAGTGGTATACAACCATACAGATACGCAGTATTTT. It translates to CASSFRTVVYNHTDTQYF. The chain has TRBV5-1 and TRBJ2-3; perhaps TRBD1 as D (6 bases). Germline V gene lookup returns CDR1 SGHRS and CDR2 YFSETQ. The length of the CDR3 is 18 residues. V lost 2 bases and J 3 bases, leaving 22 bases between the germline ends. The whole variable domain, filled in from reference TRBV5-1 and TRBJ2-3, reads KAGVTQTPRYLIKTRGQQVTLSCSPISGHRSVSWYQQTPGQGLQFLFEYFSETQRNKGNFPGRFSGRQFSNSRSEMNVSTLELGDSALYLCASSFRTVVYNHTDTQYFGPGTRLTVL.

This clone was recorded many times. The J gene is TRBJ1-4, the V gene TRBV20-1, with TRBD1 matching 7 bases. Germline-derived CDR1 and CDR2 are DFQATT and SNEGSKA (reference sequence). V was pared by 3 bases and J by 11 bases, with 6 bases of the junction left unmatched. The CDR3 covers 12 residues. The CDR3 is CSASETGMKLFF. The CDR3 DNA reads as TGCAGTGCTAGCGAGACAGGGATGAAACTGTTTTTT.

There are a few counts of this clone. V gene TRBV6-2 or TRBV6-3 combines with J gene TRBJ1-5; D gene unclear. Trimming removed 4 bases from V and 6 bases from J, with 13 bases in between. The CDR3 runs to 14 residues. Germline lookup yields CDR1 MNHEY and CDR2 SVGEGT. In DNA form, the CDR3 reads TGTGCCAGCAGTTGGTGGCTACGGAGTCAGCCCCAGCATTTT. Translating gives CASSWWLRSQPQHF.

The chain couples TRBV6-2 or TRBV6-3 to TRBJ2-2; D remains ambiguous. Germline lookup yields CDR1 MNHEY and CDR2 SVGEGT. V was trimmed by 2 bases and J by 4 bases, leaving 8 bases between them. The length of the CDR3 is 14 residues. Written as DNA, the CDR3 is TGTGCCAGCAGTTACAGCAGAGGCACCGGGGAGCTGTTTTTT. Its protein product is CASSYSRGTGELFF.

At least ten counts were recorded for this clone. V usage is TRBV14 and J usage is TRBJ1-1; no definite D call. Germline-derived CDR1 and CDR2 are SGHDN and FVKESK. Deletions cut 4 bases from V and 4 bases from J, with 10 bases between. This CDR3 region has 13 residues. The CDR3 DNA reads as TGTGCCAGCAGCCCCCCCGGGGTCACTGAAGCTTTCTTT. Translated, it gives CASSPPGVTEAFF.